Only a few counts were recorded for the clone carrying this T cell receptor beta chain. Its cognate antigen is unknown. The sample comes from a study of cytomegalovirus exposure and HLA in healthy donors. The study's findings and limits: Most TCR sequences were rare, but some public TCRs occurred in many donors.

TCRdb keeps only in-frame clones here, not all; method: immunoSEQ multiplex PCR. The sample gives some 270,000 clones, 70% to 90% of which show up once; over 0.95% is in the top ten. This clonotype was obtained from a woman aged 18-30 years in good health and CMV-seronegative. The sequencing sample was made of PBMCs.

The CDR3 spells CASTILPYEQYF. The CDR3 coding sequence is TGTGCCAGCACTATCCTCCCCTACGAGCAGTACTTC. V gene TRBV6-1 combines with J gene TRBJ2-7; no clear D. Trimming left V 7 bases short and J 2 bases short, with 9 bases between. From germline, CDR1 is MNHNS and CDR2 SASEGT. This CDR3 comprises 12 residues.